This T cell receptor beta chain was obtained from a study of T cell clonotyping in hematopoietic cell transplantation (dated by TCRdb to the early 2020s). A note on the overall study: Recipient samples taken before transplant were collected after cytoreduction. In the study, 150 or so blood samples were gathered from under 45 consecutive transplant recipients and their related donors. Recruitment of patients ran from late 2015 to early 2017, and follow-up continued until late 2020 or until death.

V trim: 4 bases; J trim: 5 bases; unmatched bases: 14. From its cysteine to its phenylalanine, the CDR3 spans 18 amino acids. Only the CDR3 region is kept as DNA, spanning 54 bases read in frame from base 1. From a lookup of the germline V gene (reference sequence), CDR1 and CDR2 are MNHEY and SMNVEV. For this clone: Its binding antigen is unknown. No quality values exist for individual bases; no much larger clone is one base distant.

General conclusions and limits of the study: Inverse Simpson Index values from donors and from recipients before transplant predicted broader TCR repertoire diversity after transplant. Recipient TCR diversity fell after transplant, with pathologically expanded clonotypes rising progressively from day 30 to day 180. Just a small fraction of recipient repertoires overlapped with donor repertoires, and more than 95% appeared de novo at the given depth. The sample size was limited and the cells went unsorted, which meant the CD4 and CD8 repertoire contributions could not be told apart.

The immunoSEQ assay, a bias-controlled multiplex PCR with V- and J-specific primers, was used to amplify TCR beta CDR3 regions from genomic DNA. In a second PCR step, the CDR3 amplicons were tagged with a proprietary barcode plus Illumina adapter sequences. An Illumina MiSeq instrument was used to sequence the CDR3 libraries. Per the authors' processing: Export and quality control were handled in immunoSEQ Analyzer 3.0, while downstream analyses relied on R Bioconductor and Immunarch. Only productive rearrangements in the normalized downsampled data set went into calculating the repertoire metrics. Pathologically expanded clonotypes were defined as those larger than 5 templates in the normalized cohort. The Inverse Simpson Index served as the measure of repertoire diversity. To capture all clonotypes, CMV-specificity analyses were performed on the non-normalized data set. In its TCRdb copy, this immuneACCESS table keeps in-frame sequences only and misses some clones. Where compared with another copy, unresolved V genes explain less than half of these, and the others have no known cause. That table gives V, J and clone size, and the DNA gave D and trimming. In all, the sample holds some 76,000 clones, and almost 97% of those were seen once. The ten largest clones add up to roughly 1.5% of the sample.

The intended sense of this specimen's time point label: recipient sample about 28 days before transplant, after cytoreduction. Blood from recipients was drawn about 28 days before transplant and again at days 30, 100 and 180 after transplant. Using Nuclei Lysis Solution, genomic DNA was extracted from unfractionated peripheral blood mononuclear cells that were either fresh or cryopreserved. The chain employs TRBV27 and TRBJ2-2, and TRBD2 matches 9 of the central bases. Sequenced material: peripheral blood mononuclear cells, taken before stem cell transplant. The receptor comes from a woman aged 50 to 60 with acute myeloid leukemia. Some clones in this sample may be carry-over from other donors' samples. The nucleotides read TGTGCCAGCAGTTACCTTCCCCCCACCAGCGGGAGGACCGGGGAGCTGTTTTTT. It translates to CASSYLPPTSGRTGELFF.